These 13 T cell receptor beta chains came from one sample sequenced in a study of blood T cells in healthy people across ages. Combining a sample-barcoded 5' primer with a J-beta primer mix, a second PCR ran for about 7 to 12 cycles. Using its own MiXCR run on the 5' RACE reads, TCRdb lists one record per CDR3 protein. Among around 940,000 distinct CDR3 sequences listed, 51% were seen once. The sequencing sample was made of blood. Every receptor here comes from a woman in her fifties or sixties in good health.

The chain combines TRBV3-1 with TRBJ2-3; tentative D call: TRBD2 (5 bases). Germline values: CDR1 LGHDT, CDR2 YNNKEL (reference sequence). The CDR3 covers 15 residues. Trimming stripped 1 base from V and 5 bases from J, with 13 bases between. CDR3 residues: CASSQALGAEDTQYF. CDR3 DNA sequence: TGTGCCAGCAGCCAAGCTCTGGGAGCGGAAGATACGCAGTATTTT.

V and J are TRBV6-6 and TRBJ2-4, with 11 bases that match TRBD1. The closer fit of TRBJ2-7 to the DNA end suggests the J call may be wrong. Germline values: CDR1 MNHNY, CDR2 SVGAGI (reference sequence). The CDR3 contains 15 residues. CDR3 nucleotides: TGTGCCAGCAGCTATGGACAGGGGGCGCGTTACGAGCAGTACTTC. Amino acids: CASSYGQGARYEQYF.

A remark on this clonotype: A read error may produce the germline difference seen at one junction end. This chain uses TRBV20-1 with TRBJ2-1; D is possibly TRBD2 (6 bases). Germline CDR1 and CDR2: DFQATT and SNEGSKA (reference sequence). This CDR3 has 12 residues. The CDR3 protein is CNALLGRREQFF. The CDR3 DNA is TGCAATGCTCTATTGGGGAGGCGTGAGCAGTTCTTC.

This clonotype was counted only a few times. The chain links TRBV6-5 to TRBJ2-7; perhaps TRBD2 as D (6 bases). The CDR3 length is 14 residues. Germline-derived CDR1 and CDR2 are MNHEY and SVGAGI. V was clipped by 7 bases and J by 3 bases, with 16 bases between them. The CDR3 loop is CASTQGSGSYEQYF. In DNA form, the CDR3 reads TGTGCCAGCACCCAAGGGTCCGGGAGCTACGAGCAGTACTTC.

This clonotype showed up just a few times. The V call is TRBV7-2, the J call TRBJ2-5; 7 bases map to TRBD1. The DNA end is a closer match to TRBJ2-7, so the J assignment may be wrong. The CDR3 extends over 15 amino acids. From germline, CDR1 is SGHTA and CDR2 FQGNSA. The CDR3 loop is CASSHQTGKIYEQYF. Here the CDR3 DNA reads TGTGCCAGCAGCCACCAGACAGGGAAGATCTACGAGCAGTACTTC.

The chain employs TRBV6-5 and TRBJ2-4, with a tentative D call TRBD2 (5 bases). Per germline, CDR1 MNHEY and CDR2 SVGAGI. V gave up 7 bases and J gave up 9 bases, with 22 bases separating them. The CDR3 is 15 residues long. The CDR3 spells CASTSNEFAGGIQYF. For the CDR3, the DNA is TGTGCCAGCACCTCGAATGAGTTCGCTGGAGGCATTCAGTACTTC.

The chain uses TRBV6-1 and TRBJ2-3; no firm D call. The CDR3 extends over 15 amino acids. The germline V gene has CDR1 MNHNS and CDR2 SASEGT. V was shortened by 7 bases and J by 0 bases, with 14 bases between the two germline ends. DNA of the CDR3: TGTGCCAGCATCTTGGGCGGCTCTAGCACAGATACGCAGTATTTT. This sequence encodes CASILGGSSTDTQYF.

The rearrangement links TRBV27 to TRBJ1-5, with TRBD1 identical over 9 bases. V dropped 2 bases and J dropped 6; count of bases not matched to a gene: 5. The germline gives CDR1 MNHEY, CDR2 SMNVEV (reference sequence). The CDR3 length is 15 residues. The CDR3 nucleotides are TGTGCCAGCAGTTTAAAGGGACAGGGAAGTCAGCCCCAGCATTTT. It translates to CASSLKGQGSQPQHF.

This clonotype was seen a few times. The V gene is TRBV20-1, the J gene TRBJ1-1; 8 bases agree with TRBD1. Germline V gene data show CDR1 as DFQATT and CDR2 as SNEGSKA (reference sequence). J gave up 7 bases and V 6 bases, and 10 bases lay outside the gene matches. This CDR3 is built from 13 residues. The CDR3 DNA sequence: TGCAGTGCCCCCCGACAGGGGTTAGGTGAAGCTTTCTTT. Translation: CSAPRQGLGEAFF.

The chain joins TRBV9 to TRBJ1-2; TRBD1 aligns across 7 bases. Germline V lookup: CDR1 SGDLS, CDR2 YYNGEE. This CDR3 has 14 residues. V was clipped by 10 bases and J by 4 bases; unmatched bases: 13. CDR3 sequence (DNA): TGTGCCGGTAGCCGACAGGGAGGTTTCTATGGCTACACCTTC. Its protein is CAGSRQGGFYGYTF.

The chain uses TRBV5-8 and TRBJ1-4; no clear D gene. V gave up 4 bases and J gave up 11 bases, with 15 bases separating them. The CDR3 is made up of 13 amino acids. From germline, CDR1 is SGHTS and CDR2 YDEGEE. The CDR3 nucleotides read TGTGCCAGCAGCGGTGCCCGTTTCCGCAAACTGTTTTTT. Protein sequence: CASSGARFRKLFF. Filled out from reference TRBV5-8 and TRBJ1-4, the complete variable domain reads EAGVTQSPTHLIKTRGQQATLRCSPISGHTSVYWYQQALGLGLQFLLWYDEGEERNRGNFPPRFSGRQFPNYSSELNVNALELEDSALYLCASSGARFRKLFFGSGTQLSVL.

The chain links TRBV6-1 to TRBJ2-3, with a weak D call TRBD2 (6 bases). CDR3 length: 18 amino acids. Deletions cut 8 bases from V and 0 bases from J, with 24 bases between. The germline V gene has CDR1 MNHNS and CDR2 SASEGT. The CDR3 loop reads CASSRRPQVSGSTDTQYF. The CDR3 coding sequence is TGTGCCAGCTCCCGCAGGCCCCAAGTCAGCGGGAGCACAGATACGCAGTATTTT.

This chain links TRBV14 with TRBJ1-2; the match to TRBD1 covers 8 bases. The ends lost 1 base at V and 4 bases at J; junction bases unmatched: 11. CDR1 SGHDN and CDR2 FVKESK come from the germline V gene. CDR3 size: 17 residues. The CDR3: CASSQAQGQASVYGYTF. In DNA form, the CDR3 reads TGTGCCAGCAGCCAAGCCCAGGGACAGGCGAGCGTCTATGGCTACACCTTC.